This entry is about one T cell receptor beta chain. The data stem from a study of blood T cell repertoires in COVID-19. Study details: Specimens from acute and convalescent COVID-19 originated in the United States, Italy and Spain. Sample material is recorded as cDNA or gDNA derived from T cells, B-cell-depleted T cells, or PBMCs.

After removal of 4 bases from V and 3 bases from J, the junction contained 10 bases not matched to a gene. Germline-derived CDR1 and CDR2 are LGHDT and YNNKEL (reference sequence). The CDR3 length is 17 residues. Authors' data handling: Reference gene primers were amplified, and this amplification served to estimate nucleated cell counts. Clones were sequenced by immunoSEQ multiplex PCR, and TCRdb holds only the in-frame ones, with some missing. V and J calls and clone size are copied from that table; D and trimming were computed from the DNA. The table lists roughly 71,000 clones, approximately 86% of them singletons.

The chain links TRBV3-1 (or the pseudogene TRBV3-2) to TRBJ2-3, with 10 bases fitting TRBD2. This TCR was sampled from a man between 45 and 60 years old with acute or convalescent COVID-19. Sequencing input: peripheral blood. CDR3 DNA sequence: TGTGCCAGCAGCCTCTGGAGCGGGGGGGCGGGGACAGATACGCAGTATTTT. This gives the protein CASSLWSGGAGTDTQYF.